One and the same sample provided the 22 T cell receptor beta chains below, sequenced in a study of T cells after yellow fever vaccination. Each CDR3 protein gets one entry after TCRdb re-called the 5' RACE reads with MiXCR. This table holds 450,000 to 550,000 distinct CDR3 sequences, about a fifth found once. The sample in question was PBMCs, obtained 15 days after the yellow fever booster vaccination. The receptors were gathered from a man younger than 40 who received the YFV17D yellow fever vaccine.

This chain links TRBV24-1 with TRBJ2-7; the match to TRBD2 covers 10 bases. The CDR3 is 16 residues long. Germline V gene data show CDR1 as KGHDR and CDR2 as SFDVKD. Trimming cost V 3 bases and J 0 bases; bases outside gene matches: 4. The CDR3 loop is CATSDEAGGGSYEQYF. The CDR3 nucleotides are TGTGCCACCAGTGATGAAGCGGGAGGGGGCTCCTACGAGCAGTACTTC.

This sequence joins TRBV6-5 and TRBJ1-2, with D perhaps matching TRBD1 (6 bases). Germline loops: CDR1 MNHEY, CDR2 SVGAGI. This CDR3 comprises 15 residues. V was pared by 0 bases and J by 1 base, with 9 bases between. CDR3 amino acids: CASSYSRGFNYGYTF. In nucleotides, the CDR3 is TGTGCCAGCAGTTACTCGAGGGGGTTTAACTATGGCTACACCTTC.

J is TRBJ1-1 and V is TRBV18; maybe TRBD1 (6 bases). In germline, CDR1 is KGHSH, CDR2 LQKENI. Trimming removed 3 bases at V and 5 bases at J, with 13 bases between. The CDR3 loop spans 14 amino acids. Here the CDR3 DNA reads TGTGCCAGCTCACCTGTTCGAGGGGGGACTGAAGCTTTCTTT. Protein: CASSPVRGGTEAFF.

A few counts support this clonotype. The rearrangement uses TRBV9 and TRBJ2-3; possibly TRBD2 for D (6 bases). Trimming took off 3 bases at V and 2 bases at J, with 10 bases between the two ends. The CDR3 is 14 residues long. Germline V gene lookup returns CDR1 SGDLS and CDR2 YYNGEE. CDR3 in DNA: TGTGCCAGCAGCGCAGGGACTTACACAGATACGCAGTATTTT. This gives the protein CASSAGTYTDTQYF.

This clonotype was detected only a few times. The CDR3 sequence: CATMGQADNEQFF. Written as DNA, the CDR3 is TGTGCCACCATGGGACAGGCTGACAATGAGCAGTTCTTC. This rearrangement joins TRBV10-3 to TRBJ2-1, with 8 bases that match TRBD1. The CDR3 consists of 13 residues. The germline V gene has CDR1 ENHRY and CDR2 SYGVKD. The V and J ends lost 10 bases and 5 bases, in that order; junction bases with no gene match: 7.

This clonotype was observed a few times. V and J are TRBV20-1 and TRBJ2-2; 12 nucleotides agree with TRBD2. Germline loops: CDR1 DFQATT, CDR2 SNEGSKA (reference sequence). This CDR3 is built from 13 residues. The V segment lost 7 bases and the J segment 5 bases; nucleotides outside the gene matches: 2. The CDR3 sequence: CSGTSGKTGELFF. DNA for the CDR3: TGCAGTGGGACTAGCGGGAAGACCGGGGAGCTGTTTTTT.

This rearrangement joins TRBV12-3 or TRBV12-4 to TRBJ1-6, with D possibly matching TRBD1 (5 bases). Trimming took 1 base from V and 10 from J, leaving 5 bases between them. CDR3 length equals 12 residues. Here the CDR3 DNA reads TGTGCCAGCAGTTTAGACAGGTCACCCCTCCACTTT. Protein product: CASSLDRSPLHF.

This clonotype has more than one count but fewer than ten. The rearrangement uses TRBV27 and TRBJ2-1, with D perhaps matching TRBD1 (6 bases). Between the trimmed V and J ends, which lost 2 bases and 2 bases, there was a span of 10 bases. The CDR3 is made up of 15 amino acids. Germline values: CDR1 MNHEY, CDR2 SMNVEV (reference sequence). The CDR3 DNA reads as TGTGCCAGCAGTTTACCCGGACAGACCTACAATGAGCAGTTCTTC. Its translation: CASSLPGQTYNEQFF.

This clonotype was observed a few times. This chain uses TRBV4-1 with TRBJ2-7; tentatively, D is TRBD1 (5 bases). The CDR3 has 15 residues. Trimming shortened V by 3 bases and J by 0 bases, and 12 bases separated the two germline ends. Germline CDR1 and CDR2: MGHRA and YSYEKL. CDR3 DNA sequence: TGCGCCAGCAGCCATGCGCTAGGGGACTCCTACGAGCAGTACTTC. Protein product: CASSHALGDSYEQYF.

The gene calls are TRBV20-1 and TRBJ2-3; TRBD2 is a possible D gene (5 bases). The CDR3 has 13 residues. V gave up 3 bases and J gave up 2 bases, with 9 bases separating them. In germline, CDR1 is DFQATT, CDR2 SNEGSKA (reference sequence). CDR3 sequence reads: CSASGDNTDTQYF. The CDR3 DNA sequence: TGCAGTGCTAGCGGGGATAACACAGATACGCAGTATTTT.

This clonotype was detected only a few times. The chain links TRBV29-1 to TRBJ2-1, with 8 bases matching TRBD2. V trimming: 3 bases; J trimming: 0 bases; junction bases outside the gene matches: 4. The CDR3 consists of 15 residues. The germline CDR1 and CDR2 sequences are SQVTM and ANQGSEA. The DNA of the CDR3 is TGCAGCGTTGAGGGCGGGAGGACCTCCTACAATGAGCAGTTCTTC. Its translation is CSVEGGRTSYNEQFF.

This sequence joins TRBV19 and TRBJ2-6, with unresolved D. Germline CDR1 reads LNHDA; CDR2 reads SQIVND (reference sequence). This CDR3 has 16 amino acids. V was shortened by 4 bases and J by 1 base, with 11 bases between the two germline ends. The DNA for the CDR3 is TGTGCCAGTAGTACAATGATGCCTTCTGGGGCCAACGTCCTGACTTTC. Translated, it gives CASSTMMPSGANVLTF.

This clonotype was seen repeatedly, ten times or more. The rearrangement uses TRBV6-4 and TRBJ2-5, with 13 bases fitting TRBD2. Germline lookup yields CDR1 MRHNA and CDR2 SNTAGT. The CDR3 has 16 amino acids. Trimming at V came to 7 bases and at J to 1 base, leaving 6 bases not matched to a gene. The CDR3 sequence: CASIPGTSGTQETQYF. The CDR3 DNA sequence: TGTGCCAGCATCCCCGGGACTAGCGGGACCCAAGAGACCCAGTACTTC.

The J gene is TRBJ2-1, the V gene TRBV4-3; 9 nucleotides match TRBD1. With V trimmed by 4 bases and J by 4 bases, 5 bases remained unmatched. CDR1 LGHNA and CDR2 YSLEER come from the germline V gene. The CDR3 spans 15 residues. The CDR3 coding sequence is TGCGCCAGCAGCCGGGGACAGGGAACTTACAATGAGCAGTTCTTC. Amino acids: CASSRGQGTYNEQFF.

The J gene is TRBJ2-7, the V gene TRBV7-2; 11 bases fit TRBD2. Germline CDR1 and CDR2: SGHTA and FQGNSA. CDR3 size: 16 residues. Unmatched junction bases numbered 8, after V lost 5 bases and J lost 2 bases. CDR3 loop: CASSHNGLAGTYEQYF. CDR3 in DNA: TGTGCCAGCAGCCATAACGGACTAGCGGGCACCTACGAGCAGTACTTC.

A few counts support this clonotype. The V and J genes are TRBV7-8 and TRBJ2-7; a weak D match, TRBD2 (5 bases). This CDR3 is built from 14 residues. Germline CDR1 SGHVS, CDR2 FQNEAQ. Trimming shortened V by 4 bases and J by 0 bases, and 10 bases separated the two germline ends. This CDR3 reads CASSSIATSYEQYF. The CDR3 nucleotides read TGTGCCAGCAGCTCGATAGCGACCTCCTACGAGCAGTACTTC.

This clonotype was counted a few times. As DNA, the CDR3 is TGTGCCACCAGCAGAGACCTGACTGGACTAGCGGACAATGAGCAGTTCTTC. This codes for CATSRDLTGLADNEQFF. The chain has TRBV15 and TRBJ2-1; 10 bases agree with TRBD2. In germline, CDR1 is LNHNV, CDR2 YYDKDF (reference sequence). The CDR3 is 17 residues long. The junction had 7 bases not matched to a gene; V was cut back by 0 bases and J by 5 bases.

The chain couples TRBV4-3 to TRBJ2-1; maybe TRBD1 (6 bases). The V gene's germline CDR1 is LGHNA and CDR2 YSLEER. V was pared by 1 base and J by 4 bases, with 11 bases between. The CDR3 loop spans 15 amino acids. CDR3 coding DNA: TGCGCCAGCAGCCAAGGGCGACAGGAATACAATGAGCAGTTCTTC. Amino acids: CASSQGRQEYNEQFF.

This clonotype was picked up a small number of times. V usage is TRBV14 and J usage is TRBJ2-7; 9 bases agree with TRBD2. The length of the CDR3 is 18 residues. Germline V CDR1 and CDR2: SGHDN, FVKESK. Trimming at V came to 1 base and at J to 2 bases, leaving 12 bases not matched to a gene. The CDR3 region is CASSQVGFDLAGPYEQYF. The CDR3 DNA reads TGTGCCAGCAGCCAAGTAGGTTTCGACCTAGCGGGACCCTACGAGCAGTACTTC.

J is TRBJ2-7 and V is TRBV12-3 or TRBV12-4, with 10 bases that match TRBD1. This CDR3 contains 14 residues. J was trimmed by 6 bases and V by 5 bases; bases with no gene match: 7. CDR3 region: CASSTSGTGVEQYF. The CDR3 nucleotides are TGTGCCAGCAGTACCTCCGGGACAGGGGTCGAGCAGTACTTC.

The rearrangement joins TRBV10-3 to TRBJ1-4; TRBD1 aligns across 8 bases. The germline gives CDR1 ENHRY, CDR2 SYGVKD. The V and J ends lost 3 bases and 8 bases, in that order; junction bases with no gene match: 5. The CDR3 is 14 residues long. Written as DNA, the CDR3 is TGTGCCATCAGTGACGGACAGGGCAGGGAAAAACTGTTTTTT. Its protein product is CAISDGQGREKLFF.

This clonotype was picked up one time. The chain couples TRBV12-3 or TRBV12-4 to TRBJ2-1; 8 nucleotides align to TRBD2. This CDR3 has 18 residues. The V segment lost 6 bases and the J segment 3 bases; nucleotides outside the gene matches: 16. In DNA form, the CDR3 reads TGTGCCAGCAGCGGGTCGGGGGGGCGCGGAGTCCGCTACAATGAGCAGTTCTTC. Its protein product is CASSGSGGRGVRYNEQFF.